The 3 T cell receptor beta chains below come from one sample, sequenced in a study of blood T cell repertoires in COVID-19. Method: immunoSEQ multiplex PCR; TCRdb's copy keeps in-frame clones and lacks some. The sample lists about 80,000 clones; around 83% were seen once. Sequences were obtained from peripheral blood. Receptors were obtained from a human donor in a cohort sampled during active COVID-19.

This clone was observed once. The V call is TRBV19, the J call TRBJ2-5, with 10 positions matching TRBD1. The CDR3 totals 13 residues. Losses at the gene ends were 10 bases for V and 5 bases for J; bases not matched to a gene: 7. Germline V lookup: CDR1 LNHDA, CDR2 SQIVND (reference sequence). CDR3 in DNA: TGTGCCACTACCCGGACAGGGGGGGAGACCCAGTACTTC. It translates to CATTRTGGETQYF.

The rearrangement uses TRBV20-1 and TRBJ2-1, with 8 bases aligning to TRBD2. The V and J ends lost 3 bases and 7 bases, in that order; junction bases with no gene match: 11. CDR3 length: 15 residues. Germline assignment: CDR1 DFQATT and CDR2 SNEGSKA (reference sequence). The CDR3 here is CSASPPGGRWNEQFF. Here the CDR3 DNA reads TGCAGTGCTAGTCCTCCGGGGGGGCGTTGGAATGAGCAGTTCTTC.

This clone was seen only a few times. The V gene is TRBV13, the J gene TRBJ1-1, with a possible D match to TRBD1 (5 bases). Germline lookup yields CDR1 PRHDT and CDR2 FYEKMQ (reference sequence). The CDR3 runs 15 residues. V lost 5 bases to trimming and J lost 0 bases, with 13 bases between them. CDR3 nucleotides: TGTGCCAGCAGCCCCCGACAGATCATGAACACTGAAGCTTTCTTT. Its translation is CASSPRQIMNTEAFF.